Below, 14 T cell receptor beta chains from the same sample are listed, as sequenced in a study of blood T cell repertoires in COVID-19. Profiled with immunoSEQ multiplex PCR; TCRdb holds only in-frame clones, not every one. The sample yields approximately 120,000 clones, 85% seen once. The specimen sequenced was peripheral blood. These receptors all stem from a woman older than 75 with acute or convalescent COVID-19.

V is TRBV5-1 and J is TRBJ2-1, with 9 bases that match TRBD2. V was pared by 5 bases and J by 3 bases, with 6 bases of the junction left unmatched. This CDR3 comprises 15 residues. Germline CDR1 and CDR2: SGHRS and YFSETQ. The CDR3 sequence is CASRTGLAGYNEQFF. The CDR3 coding sequence is TGCGCCAGCAGGACGGGACTAGCCGGCTACAATGAGCAGTTCTTC.

The V call is TRBV7-8, the J call TRBJ1-3; D is ambiguous. The CDR3 totals 14 residues. V was pared by 5 bases and J by 0 bases, with 8 bases between. Germline loops: CDR1 SGHVS, CDR2 FQNEAQ. CDR3 amino acids: CASSPGSSGNTIYF. CDR3 nucleotides: TGTGCCAGCAGCCCCGGGAGCTCTGGAAACACCATATATTTT. Drawing the rest from reference TRBV7-8 and TRBJ1-3, the complete variable domain is GAGVSQSPRYKVAKRGQDVALRCDPISGHVSLFWYQQALGQGPEFLTYFQNEAQLDKSGLPSDRFFAERPEGSVSTLKIQRTQQEDSAVYLCASSPGSSGNTIYFGEGSWLTVV.

The table lists this clone with a count of one. CDR3 sequence (DNA): TGTGCCAGCTCACCCCCCAGAGGCAACTATGGCTACACCTTC. Translated, it gives CASSPPRGNYGYTF. The genes are TRBV18 and TRBJ1-2; D not certain. V lost 3 bases, J lost 2 bases, and 10 bases lay in between. The CDR3 has 14 residues. Germline-derived CDR1 and CDR2 are KGHSH and LQKENI.

The chain uses TRBV6-5 and TRBJ1-1, with D maybe TRBD1 (6 bases). Germline values: CDR1 MNHEY, CDR2 SVGAGI. V was shortened by 0 bases and J by 1 base, with 9 bases between the two germline ends. The CDR3 is made up of 15 amino acids. The CDR3 reads CASSYSPQGNTEAFF. In DNA form, the CDR3 reads TGTGCCAGCAGTTACTCTCCACAGGGGAACACTGAAGCTTTCTTT.

This sequence joins TRBV25-1 and TRBJ1-1, with a tentative D call TRBD1 (5 bases). The germline CDR1 and CDR2 sequences are MGHDK and SYGVNS. The CDR3 has 14 residues. Trimming stripped 5 bases from V and 1 base from J, with 11 bases between. In DNA form, the CDR3 reads TGTGCCAGCAGTACCCAGGGTTGGAACACTGAAGCTTTCTTT. Protein: CASSTQGWNTEAFF. Variable domain in full (rest from reference TRBV25-1 and TRBJ1-1): EADIYQTPRYLVIGTGKKITLECSQTMGHDKMYWYQQDPGMELHLIHYSYGVNSTEKGDLSSESTVSRIRTEHFPLTLESARPSHTSQYLCASSTQGWNTEAFFGQGTRLTVV.

CDR3 bases: TGCGCCAGCAGCTCCAGGTCAGCGGCGGGCACAGATACGCAGTATTTT. The encoded protein is CASSSRSAAGTDTQYF. The J gene is TRBJ2-3, the V gene TRBV4-1; perhaps TRBD2 as D (5 bases). Deletions cut 5 bases from V and 1 base from J, with 16 bases between. The germline CDR1 and CDR2 sequences are MGHRA and YSYEKL. This CDR3 has 16 residues.

The table lists this clone with a few counts. The rearrangement joins TRBV6-4 to TRBJ2-3, with 10 bases matching TRBD2. The germline CDR1 and CDR2 sequences are MRHNA and SNTAGT. This CDR3 contains 15 residues. J lost 3 bases, V lost 6 bases, and 6 bases had no gene match. The CDR3, as DNA: TGTGCCAGCAGCCCTAGCGGGGGAGGGACAGATACGCAGTATTTT. Its protein is CASSPSGGGTDTQYF.

V and J are TRBV18 and TRBJ1-1, with 8 bases lining up with TRBD1. The germline CDR1 and CDR2 sequences are KGHSH and LQKENI. Losses at the gene ends were 6 bases for V and 0 bases for J; bases not matched to a gene: 9. This CDR3 spans 16 amino acids. The CDR3 nucleotides are TGTGCCAGCTCCCCGGGACAGGCGCCTATGAACACTGAAGCTTTCTTT. Amino acid sequence: CASSPGQAPMNTEAFF.

This chain joins TRBV11-1 and TRBJ1-1; D is possibly TRBD1 (6 bases). The CDR3 consists of 13 residues. Per germline, CDR1 SGHAT and CDR2 FQDESV (reference sequence). V was shortened by 5 bases and J by 4 bases, with 11 bases between the two germline ends. CDR3 region: CASSHRVTTEAFF. The CDR3, as DNA: TGTGCCAGCAGCCACAGGGTGACCACTGAAGCTTTCTTT. Together with reference TRBV11-1 and TRBJ1-1, the CDR3 gives the full variable domain: EAEVAQSPRYKITEKSQAVAFWCDPISGHATLYWYRQILGQGPELLVQFQDESVVDDSQLPKDRFSAERLKGVDSTLKIQPAELGDSAMYLCASSHRVTTEAFFGQGTRLTVV.

This rearrangement joins TRBV6-6 to TRBJ1-5; 8 nucleotides align to TRBD1. Per the germline V gene, CDR1 is MNHNY and CDR2 is SVGAGI (reference sequence). The CDR3 covers 15 residues. The V segment lost 3 bases and the J segment 3 bases; nucleotides outside the gene matches: 4. This CDR3 is CASSYGTGFNQPQHF. The CDR3, as DNA: TGTGCCAGCAGTTATGGGACAGGCTTCAATCAGCCCCAGCATTTT.

The chain is built from TRBV6-1 and TRBJ1-2; no firm D call. CDR1 MNHNS and CDR2 SASEGT come from the germline V gene. Trimming took off 2 bases at V and 5 bases at J, with 6 bases between the two ends. This CDR3 is built from 12 residues. As DNA, the CDR3 is TGTGCCAGCAGTGAAATCGGGTATGGCTACACCTTC. Translating it yields CASSEIGYGYTF.

The chain is built from TRBV5-5 and TRBJ1-2; possibly TRBD1 for D (5 bases). Germline V lookup: CDR1 SGHKS, CDR2 YYEKEE (reference sequence). The ends were cut back, 7 bases at V and 8 bases at J, with 18 bases in the middle. This CDR3 has 13 amino acids. Here the CDR3 reads CASQQVPIKGYTF. The CDR3 DNA reads as TGTGCCAGCCAACAGGTGCCCATCAAGGGCTACACCTTC.

J is TRBJ2-5 and V is TRBV7-2, with D tentatively TRBD2 (5 bases). V was clipped by 7 bases and J by 3 bases, with 18 bases between them. The CDR3 runs to 15 residues. Germline lookup yields CDR1 SGHTA and CDR2 FQGNSA. The CDR3 coding sequence is TGTGCCAGCATGTCCCGTGAGCGGAATGAAGAGACCCAGTACTTC. It encodes CASMSRERNEETQYF.

The chain links TRBV9 to TRBJ2-2; the D gene is possibly TRBD1 (5 bases). Trimming removed 1 base from V and 6 bases from J, with 10 bases in between. This CDR3 comprises 14 residues. Germline V gives CDR1 SGDLS, CDR2 YYNGEE. The DNA of the CDR3 is TGTGCCAGCAGCGTAATAGGGGCACCCGGGGAGCTGTTTTTT. This gives the protein CASSVIGAPGELFF.